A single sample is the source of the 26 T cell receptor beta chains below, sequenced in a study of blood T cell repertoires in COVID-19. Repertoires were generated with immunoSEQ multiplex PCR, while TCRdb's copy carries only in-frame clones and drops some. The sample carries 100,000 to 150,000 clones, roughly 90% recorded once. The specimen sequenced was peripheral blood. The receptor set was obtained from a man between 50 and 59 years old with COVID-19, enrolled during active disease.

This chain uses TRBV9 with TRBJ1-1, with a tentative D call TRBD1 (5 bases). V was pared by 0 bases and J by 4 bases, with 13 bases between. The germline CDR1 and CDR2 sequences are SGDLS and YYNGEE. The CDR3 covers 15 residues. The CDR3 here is CASSVGSGGSTEAFF. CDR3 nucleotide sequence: TGTGCCAGCAGCGTAGGGTCGGGGGGATCCACTGAAGCTTTCTTT.

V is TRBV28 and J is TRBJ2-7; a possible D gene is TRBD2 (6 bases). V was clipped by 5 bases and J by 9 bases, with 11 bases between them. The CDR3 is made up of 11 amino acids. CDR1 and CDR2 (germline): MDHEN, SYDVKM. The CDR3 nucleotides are TGTGCCAGCAGTAGGGACTTCGTGCAGTACTTC. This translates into CASSRDFVQYF.

The CDR3 nucleotides are TGTGCCACCAAGACTCAGAGCTCCTACAATGAGCAGTTCTTC. It specifies CATKTQSSYNEQFF. The chain carries TRBV13 and TRBJ2-1; D unresolved. Germline lookup yields CDR1 PRHDT and CDR2 FYEKMQ (reference sequence). There are 14 residues in the CDR3. Trimming left V 10 bases short and J 0 bases short, with 13 bases between.

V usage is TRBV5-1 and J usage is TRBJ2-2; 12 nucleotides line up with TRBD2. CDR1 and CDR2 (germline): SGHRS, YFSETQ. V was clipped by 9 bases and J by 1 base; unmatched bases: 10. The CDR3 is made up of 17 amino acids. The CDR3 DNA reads TGCGCCACGACAGGGAAGACTAGCGGGAGGAACACCGGGGAGCTGTTTTTT. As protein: CATTGKTSGRNTGELFF.

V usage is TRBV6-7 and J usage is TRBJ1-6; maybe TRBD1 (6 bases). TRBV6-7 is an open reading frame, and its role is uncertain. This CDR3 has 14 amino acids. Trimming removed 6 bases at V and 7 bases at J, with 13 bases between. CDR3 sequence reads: CASRRGGPNSPLHF. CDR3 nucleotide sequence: TGTGCCAGCAGAAGGGGGGGTCCAAATTCACCCCTCCACTTT.

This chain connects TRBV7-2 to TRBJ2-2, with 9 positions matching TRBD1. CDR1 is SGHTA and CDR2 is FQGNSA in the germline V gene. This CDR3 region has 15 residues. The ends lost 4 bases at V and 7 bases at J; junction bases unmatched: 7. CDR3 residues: CASSSRDREGGELFF. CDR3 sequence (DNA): TGTGCCAGCAGCTCCCGGGACAGGGAGGGCGGGGAGCTGTTTTTT.

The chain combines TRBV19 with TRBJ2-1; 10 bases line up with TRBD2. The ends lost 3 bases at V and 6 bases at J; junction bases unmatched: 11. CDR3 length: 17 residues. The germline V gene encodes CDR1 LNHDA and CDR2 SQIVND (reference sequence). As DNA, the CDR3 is TGTGCCAGTAGTATTTCCCCGATAGCGGGAGGAGGCAATGAGCAGTTCTTC. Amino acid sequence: CASSISPIAGGGNEQFF.

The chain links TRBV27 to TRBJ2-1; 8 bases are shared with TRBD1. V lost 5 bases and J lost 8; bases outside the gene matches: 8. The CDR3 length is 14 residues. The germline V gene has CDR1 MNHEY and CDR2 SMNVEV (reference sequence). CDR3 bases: TGTGCCAGCAGTCCCCGGACAGGGTTCCATGAGCAGTTCTTC. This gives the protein CASSPRTGFHEQFF.

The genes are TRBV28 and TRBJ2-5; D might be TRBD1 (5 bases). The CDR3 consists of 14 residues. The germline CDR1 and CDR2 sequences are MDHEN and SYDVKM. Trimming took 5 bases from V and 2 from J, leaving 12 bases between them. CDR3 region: CASSGPREQETQYF. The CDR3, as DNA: TGTGCCAGCAGTGGACCCAGGGAACAAGAGACCCAGTACTTC.

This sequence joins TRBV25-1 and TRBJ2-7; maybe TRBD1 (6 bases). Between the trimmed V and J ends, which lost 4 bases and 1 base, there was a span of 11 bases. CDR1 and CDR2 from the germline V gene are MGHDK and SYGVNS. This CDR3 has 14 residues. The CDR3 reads CASSVYRESYEQYF. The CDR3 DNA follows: TGTGCCAGCAGTGTGTACAGGGAGTCCTACGAGCAGTACTTC.

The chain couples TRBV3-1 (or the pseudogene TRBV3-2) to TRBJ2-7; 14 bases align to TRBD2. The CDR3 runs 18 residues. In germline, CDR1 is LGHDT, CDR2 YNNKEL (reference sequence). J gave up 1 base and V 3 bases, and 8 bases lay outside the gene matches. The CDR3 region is CASSQDGTSGRRSYEQYF. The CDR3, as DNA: TGTGCCAGCAGCCAGGATGGGACTAGCGGGAGACGGTCCTACGAGCAGTACTTC.

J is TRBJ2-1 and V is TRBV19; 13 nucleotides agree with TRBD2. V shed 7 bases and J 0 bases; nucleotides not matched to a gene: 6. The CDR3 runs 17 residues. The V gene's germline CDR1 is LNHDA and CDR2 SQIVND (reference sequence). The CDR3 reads CASKGLAGDLSYNEQFF. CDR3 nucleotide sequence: TGTGCCAGTAAAGGACTAGCGGGAGACCTCTCCTACAATGAGCAGTTCTTC.

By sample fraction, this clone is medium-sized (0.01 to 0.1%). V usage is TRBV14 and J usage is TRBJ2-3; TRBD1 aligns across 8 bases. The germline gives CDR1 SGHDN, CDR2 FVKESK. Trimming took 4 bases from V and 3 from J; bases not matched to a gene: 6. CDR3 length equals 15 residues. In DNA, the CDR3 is TGTGCCAGCAGCCTCGGACAGGGACCTACAGATACGCAGTATTTT. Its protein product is CASSLGQGPTDTQYF.

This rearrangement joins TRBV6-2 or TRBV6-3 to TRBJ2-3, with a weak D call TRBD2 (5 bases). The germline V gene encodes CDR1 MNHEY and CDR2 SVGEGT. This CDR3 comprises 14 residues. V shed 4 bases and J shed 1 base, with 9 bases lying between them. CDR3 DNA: TGTGCCAGCAGTTGGATGGGAGGCACAGATACGCAGTATTTT. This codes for CASSWMGGTDTQYF.

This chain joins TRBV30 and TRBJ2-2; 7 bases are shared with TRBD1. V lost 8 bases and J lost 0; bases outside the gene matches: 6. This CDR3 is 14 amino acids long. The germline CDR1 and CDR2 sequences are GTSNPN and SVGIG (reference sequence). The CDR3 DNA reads TGTGCCCAACAGGGGCGCACGAACACCGGGGAGCTGTTTTTT. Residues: CAQQGRTNTGELFF.

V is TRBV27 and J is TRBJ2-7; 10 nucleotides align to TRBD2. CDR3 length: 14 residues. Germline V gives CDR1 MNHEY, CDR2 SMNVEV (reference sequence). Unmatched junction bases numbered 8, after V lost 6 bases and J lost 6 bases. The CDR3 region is CASSPSGSFSEQYF. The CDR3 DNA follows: TGTGCCAGCAGCCCTAGCGGGAGCTTTAGCGAGCAGTACTTC.

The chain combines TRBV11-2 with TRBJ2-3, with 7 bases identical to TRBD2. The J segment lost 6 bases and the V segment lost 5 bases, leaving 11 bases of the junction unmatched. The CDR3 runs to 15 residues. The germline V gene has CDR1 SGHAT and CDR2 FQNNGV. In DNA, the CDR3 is TGTGCCAGCAGCCCCCGGACTAGGGGAGGGGATACGCAGTATTTT. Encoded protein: CASSPRTRGGDTQYF.

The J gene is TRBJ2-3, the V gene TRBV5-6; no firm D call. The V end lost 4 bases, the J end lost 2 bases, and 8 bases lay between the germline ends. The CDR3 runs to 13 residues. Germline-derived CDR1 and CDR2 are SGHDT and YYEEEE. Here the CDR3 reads CASSPIFTDTQYF. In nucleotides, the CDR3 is TGTGCCAGCAGCCCCATTTTCACAGATACGCAGTATTTT. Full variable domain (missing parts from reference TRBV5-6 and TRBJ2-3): DAGVTQSPTHLIKTRGQQVTLRCSPKSGHDTVSWYQQALGQGPQFIFQYYEEEERQRGNFPDRFSGHQFPNYSSELNVNALLLGDSALYLCASSPIFTDTQYFGPGTRLTVL.

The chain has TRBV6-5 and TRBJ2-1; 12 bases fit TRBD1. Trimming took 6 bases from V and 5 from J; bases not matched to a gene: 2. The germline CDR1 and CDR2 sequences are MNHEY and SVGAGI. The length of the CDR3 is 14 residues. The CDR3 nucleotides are TGTGCCAGCAGGGGACAGGGGGCGAACAATGAGCAGTTCTTC. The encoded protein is CASRGQGANNEQFF.

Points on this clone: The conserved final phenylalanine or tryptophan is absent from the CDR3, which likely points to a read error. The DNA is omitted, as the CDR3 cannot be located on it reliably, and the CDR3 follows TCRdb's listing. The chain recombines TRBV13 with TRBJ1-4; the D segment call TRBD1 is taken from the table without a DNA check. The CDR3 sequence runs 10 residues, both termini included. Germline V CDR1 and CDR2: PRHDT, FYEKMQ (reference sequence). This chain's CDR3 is CASSFLGTPD.

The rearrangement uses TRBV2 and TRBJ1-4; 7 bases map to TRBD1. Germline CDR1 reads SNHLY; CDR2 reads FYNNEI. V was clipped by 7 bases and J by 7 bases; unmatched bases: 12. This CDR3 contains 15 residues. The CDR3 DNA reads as TGTGCCAGCAAGGGGAGCAGGGGGATTCGTGAAAAACTGTTTTTT. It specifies CASKGSRGIREKLFF. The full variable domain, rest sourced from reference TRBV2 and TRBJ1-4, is EPEVTQTPSHQVTQMGQEVILRCVPISNHLYFYWYRQILGQKVEFLVSFYNNEISEKSEIFDDQFSVERPDGSNFTLKIRSTKLEDSAMYFCASKGSRGIREKLFFGSGTQLSVL.

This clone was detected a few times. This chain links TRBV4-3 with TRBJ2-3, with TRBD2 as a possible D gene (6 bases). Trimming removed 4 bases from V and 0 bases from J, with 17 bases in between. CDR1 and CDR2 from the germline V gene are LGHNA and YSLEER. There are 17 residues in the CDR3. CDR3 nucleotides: TGCGCCAGCAGCCTATCCCTCCCGGGGACTAGCACAGATACGCAGTATTTT. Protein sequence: CASSLSLPGTSTDTQYF.

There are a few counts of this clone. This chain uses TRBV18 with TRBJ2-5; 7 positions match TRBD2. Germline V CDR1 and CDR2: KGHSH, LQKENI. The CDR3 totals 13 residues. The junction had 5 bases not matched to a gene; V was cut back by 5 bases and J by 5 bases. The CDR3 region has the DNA TGTGCCAGCTCATCCGGGGGAGGGGAGACCCAGTACTTC. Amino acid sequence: CASSSGGGETQYF.

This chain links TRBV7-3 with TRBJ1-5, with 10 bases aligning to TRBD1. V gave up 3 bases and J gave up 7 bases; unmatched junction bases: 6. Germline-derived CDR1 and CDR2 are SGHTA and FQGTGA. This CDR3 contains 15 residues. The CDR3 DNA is TGTGCCAGCAGCTTCTCTGGGACAGGGGCCCAGCCCCAGCATTTT. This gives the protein CASSFSGTGAQPQHF.

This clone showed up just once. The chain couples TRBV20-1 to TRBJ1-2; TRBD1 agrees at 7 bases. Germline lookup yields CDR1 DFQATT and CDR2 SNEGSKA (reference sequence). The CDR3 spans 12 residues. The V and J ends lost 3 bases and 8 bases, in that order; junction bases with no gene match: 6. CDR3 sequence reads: CSASPLTGGYTF. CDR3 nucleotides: TGCAGTGCTAGTCCCTTGACAGGGGGCTACACCTTC.

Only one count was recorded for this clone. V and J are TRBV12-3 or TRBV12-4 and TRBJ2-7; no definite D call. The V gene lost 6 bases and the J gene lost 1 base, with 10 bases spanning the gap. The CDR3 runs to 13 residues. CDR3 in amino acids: CASRPAESYEQYF. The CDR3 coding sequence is TGTGCCAGCAGGCCCGCGGAATCCTACGAGCAGTACTTC.